The present entry profiles one T cell receptor (beta chain) with its context. The target antigen is unknown. The time point was: cycle 4 day 1 (C4D1), after around six weeks of nivolumab. Patients all relapsed after autologous stem cell transplantation, and there was variation in brentuximab vedotin exposure. The table came from immunoSEQ multiplex PCR; TCRdb's copy has only in-frame clones and leaves some out. In the table there are tens of thousands of clones, roughly 86% of which are singletons. The record originates from a study of PD-1 blockade in classical Hodgkin lymphoma. Study results and caveats: Only CD4+ TCR diversity, not CD8+, had risen significantly by C4D1. Healthy donors reportedly exceeded newly diagnosed patients in baseline TCR diversity.

From germline, CDR1 is SNHLY and CDR2 FYNNEI. The length of the CDR3 is 14 residues. V gave up 4 bases and J gave up 4 bases; unmatched junction bases: 5. V is TRBV2 and J is TRBJ1-2; TRBD1 aligns across 8 bases. The source is a human donor with classical Hodgkin lymphoma. Here the sequenced sample was peripheral blood mononuclear cells (PBMCs), taken before the fourth cycle of nivolumab. This chain's CDR3 is CASSVGQGLYGYTF. Here the CDR3 DNA reads TGTGCCAGCAGTGTAGGACAGGGCCTCTATGGCTACACCTTC.